Listed below are T cell receptor beta chains from one sample, sequenced in a study of beta chain features in type 1 diabetes. The method was immunoSEQ multiplex PCR; TCRdb's version includes in-frame clones alone and lacks a portion of them. The table lists roughly 240,000 clones, 68% of them singletons, with 0.053% in the top ten. The source material was naive CD4+ T cells from blood. The source is a man in his thirties or forties in good health. CDR3s include the opening cysteine and the closing phenylalanine or tryptophan. The D gene is left open where the match is weak. Part of the rows lack a size; the others show once, few, many or a class for expanded clones.

TRBJ2-7 | . | 18 | few | TRBV5-1 | CASNYLPGGRGATYEQYF | TGCGCCAGCAACTATTTGCCCGGTGGCAGGGGGGCAACCTACGAGCAGTACTTC
TRBJ2-1 | TRBD2 | 15 | once | TRBV30 | CAWSKERGFYNEQFF | TGTGCCTGGAGTAAGGAGCGGGGGTTTTACAATGAGCAGTTCTTC
TRBJ2-5 | . | 11 | . | TRBV20-1 | CSASLGETQYF | TGCAGTGCTAGTCTGGGGGAGACCCAGTACTTC
TRBJ2-5 | TRBD2 | 18 | . | TRBV7-2 | CASSRSLAVAGGQETQYF | TGTGCCAGCAGCCGCTCCCTCGCGGTAGCGGGAGGGCAAGAGACCCAGTACTTC
TRBJ2-3 | TRBD2 | 15 | . | TRBV2 | CASSDGGRGTDTQYF | TGTGCCAGCAGTGATGGCGGGAGGGGCACAGATACGCAGTATTTT
TRBJ2-2 | . | 15 | few | TRBV9 | CASSVATGVLGELFF | TGTGCCAGCAGCGTAGCGACGGGAGTACTCGGGGAGCTGTTTTTT
TRBJ1-2 | . | 16 | . | TRBV21-1 | CASSYPSQGPHYGYTF | TGTGCCAGCAGCTACCCTTCACAGGGGCCTCATTATGGCTACACCTTC
TRBJ2-5 | TRBD1 | 15 | . | TRBV9 | CASSTQTGVMETQYF | TGTGCCAGCAGCACCCAGACAGGGGTAATGGAGACCCAGTACTTC
TRBJ2-3 | . | 17 | . | TRBV19 | CASSISGFRGNTDTQYF | TGTGCCAGTAGTATTTCGGGTTTCCGGGGGAACACAGATACGCAGTATTTT
TRBJ2-5 | TRBD2 | 12 | few | TRBV29-1 | CSVEGREETQYF | TGCAGCGTTGAGGGGAGGGAAGAGACCCAGTACTTC
TRBJ2-7 | . | 14 | . | TRBV9 | CASSLDSAAYEQYF | TGTGCCAGCAGTTTGGACTCTGCCGCCTACGAGCAGTACTTC
TRBJ2-7 | . | 13 | . | TRBV7-9 | CAGGQRSSYEQYF | TGTGCCGGTGGACAGAGGAGCTCCTACGAGCAGTACTTC
TRBJ2-7 | TRBD1 | 14 | . | TRBV14 | CASSTTGSSYEQYF | TGTGCCAGCAGCACGACAGGGAGCTCCTACGAGCAGTACTTC
TRBJ2-5 | . | 13 | . | TRBV19 | CASSTGTQETQYF | TGTGCCAGTAGTACAGGGACCCAAGAGACCCAGTACTTC
TRBJ2-7 | . | 11 | . | TRBV29-1 | CSVGLSTEQYF | TGCAGCGTTGGGCTTTCTACCGAGCAGTACTTC
TRBJ2-7 | . | 14 | . | TRBV29-1 | CSVVTGYTSYEQYF | TGCAGCGTTGTTACAGGCTACACCTCCTACGAGCAGTACTTC
TRBJ2-6 | . | 12 | few | TRBV29-1 | CSVAPGANVLTF | TGCAGCGTTGCCCCTGGGGCCAACGTCCTGACTTTC
TRBJ1-6 | . | 13 | . | TRBV30 | CAWHRDVGSPLHF | TGTGCCTGGCACCGGGACGTCGGTTCACCCCTCCACTTT
TRBJ2-7 | TRBD2 | 15 | . | TRBV7-2 | CASSLTTSGGYEQYF | TGTGCCAGCAGCTTAACGACTAGCGGGGGCTACGAGCAGTACTTC
TRBJ1-2 | . | 12 | . | TRBV30 | CAWRMLGDGYTF | TGTGCCTGGAGAATGTTGGGCGATGGCTACACCTTC
TRBJ2-1 | TRBD2 | 15 | . | TRBV29-1 | CSVDLAGRALNEQFF | TGCAGCGTCGATCTAGCGGGGAGGGCCCTCAATGAACAGTTCTTC
TRBJ2-1 | . | 13 | . | TRBV7-7 | CASSVDSYNEQFF | TGTGCCAGCTCGGTAGACTCCTACAATGAGCAGTTCTTC
TRBJ2-1 | . | 15 | few | TRBV7-2 | CASSDWRSSYNEQFF | TGTGCCAGCAGCGATTGGCGTAGCTCCTACAATGAGCAGTTCTTC
TRBJ2-7 | . | 13 | . | TRBV28 | CASSLRVVYEQYF | TGTGCCAGCAGTCTCAGGGTCGTGTACGAGCAGTACTTC
TRBJ2-7 | . | 15 | once | TRBV30 | CAWSLTPRVLYEQYF | TGTGCCTGGAGCCTAACCCCCAGGGTACTCTACGAGCAGTACTTC
TRBJ1-2 | . | 11 | . | TRBV10-3 | CALFEGGGYTF | TGTGCCCTTTTCGAGGGCGGCGGCTACACCTTC
TRBJ2-5 | . | 12 | few | TRBV30 | CACMKGGETQYF | TGTGCCTGTATGAAGGGCGGAGAGACCCAGTACTTC
TRBJ2-7 | . | 15 | . | TRBV4-3 | CASSQGAGNSYEQYF | TGCGCCAGCAGCCAAGGGGCGGGAAACTCCTACGAGCAGTACTTC
TRBJ2-7 | . | 15 | . | TRBV21-1 | CASRRSRDTSYEQYF | TGTGCCAGCAGGCGTTCACGGGACACTTCCTACGAGCAGTACTTC
TRBJ1-5 | . | 13 | . | TRBV30 | CAWSEQLEKPQHF | TGTGCCTGGAGTGAACAGCTGGAGAAGCCCCAGCATTTT
TRBJ2-7 | . | 11 | . | TRBV7-2 | CASSSLLEQYF | TGTGCCAGCAGTTCCCTTCTGGAGCAGTACTTC
TRBJ1-1 | . | 18 | . | TRBV30 | CAWSVFGQGRPLNTEAFF | TGTGCCTGGAGTGTTTTCGGGCAGGGGAGGCCCTTGAACACTGAAGCTTTCTTT
TRBJ2-7 | TRBD1 | 12 | . | TRBV29-1 | CSVDRGLDEQYF | TGCAGCGTAGACAGGGGGCTGGACGAGCAGTACTTC
TRBJ2-3 | TRBD2 | 16 | . | TRBV6-6 | CASSSPGTSDTDTQYF | TGTGCCAGCAGTTCCCCCGGGACTAGCGACACAGATACGCAGTATTTT
TRBJ2-3 | . | 14 | . | TRBV15 | CATSRDDMEDTQYF | TGTGCCACCAGCAGAGATGATATGGAAGATACGCAGTATTTT
TRBJ1-1 | . | 13 | . | TRBV6-5 | CASSWDRYTEAFF | TGTGCCAGCAGCTGGGACCGCTACACTGAAGCTTTCTTT
TRBJ2-1 | . | 13 | few | TRBV21-1 | CASTWTAYNEQFF | TGTGCCAGCACCTGGACAGCCTACAATGAGCAGTTCTTC
TRBJ2-7 | . | 14 | . | TRBV18 | CASSPPGTVYEQYF | TGTGCCAGCTCACCCCCCGGGACGGTGTACGAGCAGTACTTC
TRBJ2-7 | . | 12 | . | TRBV7-9 | CASSPESSEQYF | TGTGCCAGCAGCCCTGAAAGTAGCGAGCAGTACTTC
TRBJ2-7 | . | 13 | . | TRBV28 | CASSSGLGYEQYF | TGTGCCAGCAGTTCAGGCCTGGGCTACGAGCAGTACTTC
TRBJ2-3 | TRBD1 | 13 | . | TRBV29-1 | CSVRGQAIDTQYF | TGCAGCGTTCGTGGACAGGCAATAGATACGCAGTATTTT
TRBJ1-5 | . | 13 | . | TRBV30 | CAWSVGAIQPQHF | TGTGCCTGGAGTGTCGGCGCTATTCAGCCCCAGCATTTT
TRBJ2-5 | . | 12 | . | TRBV30 | CAHYRLPFREYF | TGTGCCCATTACCGGCTACCCTTCCGGGAGTACTTC
TRBJ2-3 | . | 11 | . | TRBV2 | CASSVGDTQYF | TGTGCCAGCAGTGTCGGGGATACGCAGTATTTT
TRBJ2-3 | . | 14 | . | TRBV28 | CATLPGVSTDTQYF | TGTGCCACCCTACCCGGGGTGAGCACAGATACGCAGTATTTT
TRBJ2-5 | . | 11 | . | TRBV30 | CAWWTPETQYF | TGTGCCTGGTGGACCCCTGAGACCCAGTACTTC
TRBJ2-3 | . | 15 | . | TRBV15 | CATSTRDIRRDTQYF | TGTGCCACCAGCACTCGGGACATTAGGAGAGATACGCAGTATTTT
TRBJ2-7 | . | 12 | . | TRBV29-1 | CSVAGTSYEQYF | TGCAGCGTAGCAGGGACCTCCTACGAGCAGTACTTC
TRBJ2-1 | TRBD2 | 15 | . | TRBV27 | CASSGLAGSHNEQFF | TGTGCCAGCAGTGGACTAGCGGGATCTCACAATGAGCAGTTCTTC
TRBJ2-5 | TRBD2 | 14 | few | TRBV25-1 | CASSLAGGQETQYF | TGTGCCAGCAGCCTAGCGGGGGGACAAGAGACCCAGTACTTC
TRBJ2-2 | TRBD2 | 17 | few | TRBV30 | CAWKTGLAGVDTGELFF | TGTGCCTGGAAAACAGGACTAGCGGGAGTCGACACCGGGGAGCTGTTTTTT
TRBJ2-3 | . | 18 | . | TRBV28 | CASSFGLSIDRSTDTQYF | TGTGCCAGCAGTTTCGGGCTCTCTATCGACAGGAGCACAGATACGCAGTATTTT
TRBJ1-2 | TRBD1 | 18 | few | TRBV30 | CAWSVHGDRGTWGYGYTF | TGTGCCTGGAGTGTACACGGGGACAGGGGGACCTGGGGCTATGGCTACACCTTC